This T cell receptor (beta chain) was sequenced in a study of molecular identifiers for immune sequencing clone quantification. Details on this clonotype: Its antigen is undetermined.

Trimming removed 0 bases at V and 7 bases at J, with 15 bases between. The CDR3 covers 16 residues. Germline V gives CDR1 ENHRY, CDR2 SYGVKD. The naive CD8 libraries originated from between roughly 20,000 and 1,100,000 sorted cells and drew on 10%, 30% or 50% RNA. TCRdb redid the calling of the PCR reads with MiXCR, one entry per CDR3 protein. The table has approximately 54,000 distinct CDR3 sequences, approximately 26% seen once; the top ten hold 1.9%. Findings of the study overall: In a background of about 1 million naive cells, spiked Jurkat TCR RNA from one cell was reportedly detectable.

The chain is built from TRBV10-3 and TRBJ1-4; possible D gene TRBD1, 6 bases. The origin of this receptor is a human donor in good health. Some libraries in this study had Jurkat cell RNA spiked in. The specimen sequenced was naive CD8+ T cells from blood, with Jurkat cell RNA spiked in. Subset here: FACS-sorted CD8+CD4-CCR7+CD45RA+ naive T cells. CDR3 loop: CAISESFEQGREKLFF. In nucleotides, the CDR3 is TGTGCCATCAGTGAGTCGTTTGAACAGGGCCGTGAAAAACTGTTTTTT.